This T cell receptor beta chain was found in a study of T cell responses to AZD1222 COVID-19 vaccine. In the case of this clone: Its cognate antigen is unknown.

Trimming stripped 7 bases from V and 4 bases from J, with 19 bases between. The germline gives CDR1 LGHDT, CDR2 YNNKEL (reference sequence). The CDR3 length is 16 residues. Study-wide findings and caveats: Targeting of unmutated variant regions was reportedly seen in nearly half of spike-specific TCRs. Mapped onto spike, vaccine-associated CD4 TCRs spanned it and were dominant at 160-218 and 743-854. Donors, mostly white British, included more females; clonal diversity was possibly underestimated.

The table came from immunoSEQ multiplex PCR; TCRdb's copy has only in-frame clones and leaves some out. The table shows 150,000 to 180,000 clones, with approximately 90% occurring only once. The sequencing used peripheral blood, collected on day 0 of AZD1222 vaccination. The rearrangement joins TRBV3-1 (or the pseudogene TRBV3-2) to TRBJ1-4; tentative D call: TRBD1 (6 bases). This receptor was obtained from an adult in good health. In nucleotides, the CDR3 is TGTGCCAGCATCGTACCCCCGGGACACCGTAATGAAAAACTGTTTTTT. Translation gives CASIVPPGHRNEKLFF.